This TCR beta chain derives from a study of blood T cell repertoires in COVID-19. Study context: Whether acute or convalescent, the COVID-19 samples came from the United States, Italy and Spain. PBMCs, B-cell-depleted T cells, or T cells were the source of the cDNA or gDNA that made up the material.

Original handling: From reference gene primer amplification, estimates of nucleated cell counts were derived. Clones were read by immunoSEQ multiplex PCR, and TCRdb kept only the in-frame ones, dropping some. V, J and clone size were drawn from that table, and D and trimming were deduced from the DNA. The table has over 110,000 clones, roughly four fifths seen once. V gave up 1 base and J gave up 7 bases; unmatched junction bases: 14. This CDR3 has 18 amino acids. The germline gives CDR1 LGHNA, CDR2 YNFKEQ. Specimen: peripheral blood. This chain connects TRBV4-2 to TRBJ2-1, with 9 bases that match TRBD2. This clonotype originated in a man of 80 years or more with acute or convalescent COVID-19. In DNA form, the CDR3 reads TGTGCCAGCAGCCAAGCAAAAGCGGGGGGCCCCCCGGGGAATGAGCAGTTCTTC. Its protein is CASSQAKAGGPPGNEQFF.